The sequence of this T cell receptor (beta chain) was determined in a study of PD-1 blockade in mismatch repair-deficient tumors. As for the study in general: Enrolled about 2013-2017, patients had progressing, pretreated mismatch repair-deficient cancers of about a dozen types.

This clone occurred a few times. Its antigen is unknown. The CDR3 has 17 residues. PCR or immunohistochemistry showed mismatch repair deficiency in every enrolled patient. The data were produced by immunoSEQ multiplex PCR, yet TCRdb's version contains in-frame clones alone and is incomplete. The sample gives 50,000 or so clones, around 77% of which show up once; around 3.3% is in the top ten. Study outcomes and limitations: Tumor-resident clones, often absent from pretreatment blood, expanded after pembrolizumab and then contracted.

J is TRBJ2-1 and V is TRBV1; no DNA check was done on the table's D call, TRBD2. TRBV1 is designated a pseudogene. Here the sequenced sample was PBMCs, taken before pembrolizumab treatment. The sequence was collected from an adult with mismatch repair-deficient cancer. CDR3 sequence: CTSSQLWVAGGYNEQFF. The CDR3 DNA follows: TGCACCAGCAGCCAACTGTGGGTAGCGGGAGGCTACAATGAGCAGTTCTTC.